This is a list of T cell receptor beta chains from one sample in a study of blood T cell repertoires in COVID-19. Method: immunoSEQ multiplex PCR; TCRdb's copy keeps in-frame clones and lacks some. The table includes 200,000 to 300,000 clones, over 75% detected once. Sequencing was carried out using peripheral blood. The receptors here all came from a woman in her 30s with acute or convalescent COVID-19. Each CDR3 is given with its conserved first and last residue. Fields, in order: CDR3 protein, CDR3 DNA, V gene, CDR3 length, D gene, clone size, J gene. A D gene is named only where the DNA matches it firmly. The size of a clone is reported for some rows only, either as once, few or many, or as a class for expanded clones.

CDR3 protein: CASSGRLAGGVEQYF
CDR3 DNA: TGTGCCAGCAGCGGCAGACTAGCGGGAGGAGTCGAGCAGTACTTC
V gene: TRBV7-2
CDR3 length: 15
D gene: TRBD2
clone size: once
J gene: TRBJ2-7

CDR3 protein: CSAATLKQVLNTEAFF
CDR3 DNA: TGCAGCGCCGCGACCCTTAAACAGGTGCTGAACACTGAAGCTTTCTTT
V gene: TRBV29-1
CDR3 length: 16
D gene: -
clone size: -
J gene: TRBJ1-1

CDR3 protein: CAWNGQGREKLFF
CDR3 DNA: TGTGCCTGGAACGGACAGGGGAGGGAAAAACTGTTTTTT
V gene: TRBV30
CDR3 length: 13
D gene: TRBD1
clone size: -
J gene: TRBJ1-4

CDR3 protein: CASSPQGTDEQYF
CDR3 DNA: TGTGCCAGCAGCCCACAGGGAACGGACGAGCAGTACTTC
V gene: TRBV3-1/TRBV3-2
CDR3 length: 13
D gene: -
clone size: -
J gene: TRBJ2-7

CDR3 protein: CAISPTDRSNEKLFF
CDR3 DNA: TGTGCCATCAGTCCTACCGACAGGTCGAATGAAAAACTGTTTTTT
V gene: TRBV10-3
CDR3 length: 15
D gene: -
clone size: -
J gene: TRBJ1-4

CDR3 protein: CSVGTSGRKSGNEQFF
CDR3 DNA: TGCAGCGTGGGTACTAGCGGGAGGAAGTCGGGGAATGAGCAGTTCTTC
V gene: TRBV29-1
CDR3 length: 16
D gene: TRBD2
clone size: once
J gene: TRBJ2-1

CDR3 protein: CASSPRGGLYNEQFF
CDR3 DNA: TGTGCCAGCAGCCCACGAGGGGGACTATACAATGAGCAGTTCTTC
V gene: TRBV5-4
CDR3 length: 15
D gene: -
clone size: -
J gene: TRBJ2-1

CDR3 protein: CASSIKGQSNQPQHF
CDR3 DNA: TGTGCCAGTAGTATAAAGGGGCAGAGCAATCAGCCCCAGCATTTT
V gene: TRBV19
CDR3 length: 15
D gene: -
clone size: -
J gene: TRBJ1-5

CDR3 protein: CASSLTGPNQPQHF
CDR3 DNA: TGTGCCAGCAGTCTGACAGGGCCCAATCAGCCCCAGCATTTT
V gene: TRBV2
CDR3 length: 14
D gene: TRBD1
clone size: -
J gene: TRBJ1-5

CDR3 protein: CASSFRTSGGTDTQYF
CDR3 DNA: TGTGCCAGCAGTTTCCGGACTAGCGGTGGCACAGATACGCAGTATTTT
V gene: TRBV27
CDR3 length: 16
D gene: TRBD2
clone size: -
J gene: TRBJ2-3

CDR3 protein: CATNATGGASQSTDTQYF
CDR3 DNA: TGTGCCACCAACGCGACAGGGGGCGCATCACAGAGCACAGATACGCAGTATTTT
V gene: TRBV24-1
CDR3 length: 18
D gene: TRBD1
clone size: -
J gene: TRBJ2-3

CDR3 protein: CASSLVLAAYNEQFF
CDR3 DNA: TGTGCCAGCAGCCTCGTACTAGCGGCATACAATGAGCAGTTCTTC
V gene: TRBV7-9
CDR3 length: 15
D gene: TRBD2
clone size: -
J gene: TRBJ2-1

CDR3 protein: CASSLGLANSYEQYF
CDR3 DNA: TGCGCCAGCAGCTTGGGACTAGCGAACTCCTACGAGCAGTACTTC
V gene: TRBV5-1
CDR3 length: 15
D gene: TRBD2
clone size: -
J gene: TRBJ2-7

CDR3 protein: CASSIFQGGNQPQHF
CDR3 DNA: TGTGCCAGTAGTATCTTTCAGGGGGGCAATCAGCCCCAGCATTTT
V gene: TRBV19
CDR3 length: 15
D gene: TRBD1
clone size: -
J gene: TRBJ1-5

CDR3 protein: CASRLRDRDNSPLHF
CDR3 DNA: TGTGCCAGCAGGCTCCGGGACAGGGATAATTCACCCCTCCACTTT
V gene: TRBV27
CDR3 length: 15
D gene: TRBD1
clone size: -
J gene: TRBJ1-6

CDR3 protein: CASEGGTNTEAFF
CDR3 DNA: TGTGCTAGTGAAGGGGGCACGAACACTGAAGCTTTCTTT
V gene: TRBV12-5
CDR3 length: 13
D gene: TRBD1
clone size: -
J gene: TRBJ1-1

CDR3 protein: CASNQGFGNTIYF
CDR3 DNA: TGTGCCAGCAATCAGGGGTTCGGAAACACCATATATTTT
V gene: TRBV6-5
CDR3 length: 13
D gene: -
clone size: -
J gene: TRBJ1-3

CDR3 protein: CASSSGLFYGYTF
CDR3 DNA: TGTGCCAGCAGTTCGGGACTGTTTTATGGCTACACCTTC
V gene: TRBV27
CDR3 length: 13
D gene: -
clone size: -
J gene: TRBJ1-2

CDR3 protein: CASRLAGETGELFF
CDR3 DNA: TGTGCCAGCAGATTAGCGGGAGAAACCGGGGAGCTGTTTTTT
V gene: TRBV7-6
CDR3 length: 14
D gene: TRBD2
clone size: -
J gene: TRBJ2-2

CDR3 protein: CATSERGGTDTQYF
CDR3 DNA: TGTGCCACCAGTGAACGGGGTGGCACAGATACGCAGTATTTT
V gene: TRBV24-1
CDR3 length: 14
D gene: -
clone size: -
J gene: TRBJ2-3

CDR3 protein: CASSLGTGDYNEQFF
CDR3 DNA: TGTGCCAGCAGCTTGGGGACAGGGGACTACAATGAGCAGTTCTTC
V gene: TRBV5-4
CDR3 length: 15
D gene: TRBD1
clone size: -
J gene: TRBJ2-1

CDR3 protein: CATEALRATEAFF
CDR3 DNA: TGTGCCACGGAGGCCCTTAGGGCCACTGAAGCTTTCTTT
V gene: TRBV10-3
CDR3 length: 13
D gene: -
clone size: -
J gene: TRBJ1-1

CDR3 protein: CASSRGGSPLGQYF
CDR3 DNA: TGTGCCAGCAGCCGCGGGGGATCCCCTCTTGGGCAGTACTTC
V gene: TRBV7-2
CDR3 length: 14
D gene: TRBD2
clone size: -
J gene: TRBJ2-7

CDR3 protein: CASSSRPSGSGITDTQYF
CDR3 DNA: TGTGCCAGCAGCTCCCGACCTAGCGGGAGCGGGATTACAGATACGCAGTATTTT
V gene: TRBV11-2
CDR3 length: 18
D gene: TRBD2
clone size: -
J gene: TRBJ2-3

CDR3 protein: CASSAIGGLDTQYF
CDR3 DNA: TGCGCCAGCAGCGCCATTGGAGGGCTAGATACGCAGTATTTT
V gene: TRBV4-3
CDR3 length: 14
D gene: -
clone size: -
J gene: TRBJ2-3

CDR3 protein: CASSRVGEDTQYF
CDR3 DNA: TGTGCCAGCAGCCGGGTTGGAGAAGATACGCAGTATTTT
V gene: TRBV5-6
CDR3 length: 13
D gene: -
clone size: once
J gene: TRBJ2-3

CDR3 protein: CAISESYRGPNQPQHF
CDR3 DNA: TGTGCCATCAGTGAGTCGTACAGGGGGCCCAATCAGCCCCAGCATTTT
V gene: TRBV10-3
CDR3 length: 16
D gene: TRBD1
clone size: -
J gene: TRBJ1-5

CDR3 protein: CASSSGGPNEKLFF
CDR3 DNA: TGTGCCAGCAGTTCGGGGGGCCCAAATGAAAAACTGTTTTTT
V gene: TRBV27
CDR3 length: 14
D gene: -
clone size: once
J gene: TRBJ1-4

CDR3 protein: CASSPPSGVGLYGYTF
CDR3 DNA: TGTGCCAGCTCACCACCCTCGGGGGTGGGGCTCTATGGCTACACCTTC
V gene: TRBV18
CDR3 length: 16
D gene: -
clone size: -
J gene: TRBJ1-2

CDR3 protein: CASSISQTSLSYEQYF
CDR3 DNA: TGTGCCAGCAGCATCAGTCAGACTAGTTTGTCATACGAGCAGTACTTC
V gene: TRBV9
CDR3 length: 16
D gene: -
clone size: once
J gene: TRBJ2-7

CDR3 protein: CSVAGTGAYEQYF
CDR3 DNA: TGCAGCGTCGCCGGGACAGGGGCCTATGAGCAGTACTTC
V gene: TRBV29-1
CDR3 length: 13
D gene: TRBD1
clone size: -
J gene: TRBJ2-7

CDR3 protein: CASSPTSESYNEQFF
CDR3 DNA: TGTGCCAGCAGCCCCACTAGCGAGTCCTACAATGAGCAGTTCTTC
V gene: TRBV3-1/TRBV3-2
CDR3 length: 15
D gene: TRBD2
clone size: -
J gene: TRBJ2-1

CDR3 protein: CASSLEGARGEETQYF
CDR3 DNA: TGCGCCAGCAGCTTGGAAGGGGCGCGGGGGGAAGAGACCCAGTACTTC
V gene: TRBV5-1
CDR3 length: 16
D gene: TRBD2
clone size: -
J gene: TRBJ2-5